Below, 4 T cell receptor beta chains from the same sample are listed, as sequenced in a study of blood T cells in healthy people across ages. Alongside a J-beta primer mix, a sample-barcoded 5' primer served in a second PCR lasting 7 to 11 cycles. In TCRdb, the 5' RACE reads were re-called with MiXCR into one record per CDR3 protein. Of hundreds of thousands of distinct CDR3 sequences listed, 29% are singletons. The material sequenced was blood. These receptors originate from a woman older than 75 in good health.

Concerning this clonotype itself: Given a much more abundant clone one base away, this may be a read error. V gene TRBV9 combines with J gene TRBJ2-1, with D possibly matching TRBD2 (5 bases). V was shortened by 2 bases and J by 6 bases, with 9 bases between the two germline ends. This CDR3 region has 13 residues. The germline V gene encodes CDR1 SGDLS and CDR2 YYNGEE. The CDR3 region has the DNA TGTGCCAGCAGCGTCGGGGTTGGCAATGAGCAGTTCTTC. Translating gives CASSVGVGNEQFF.

The table lists this clonotype with a few counts. The chain recombines TRBV7-2 with TRBJ2-2; weak D call: TRBD1 (7 bases). CDR3 length: 16 residues. The germline V gene has CDR1 SGHTA and CDR2 FQGNSA. Trimming took off 5 bases at V and 5 bases at J, with 18 bases between the two ends. CDR3 loop: CASSNQGGLGTGELFF. CDR3 DNA: TGTGCCAGCAGCAATCAGGGGGGATTAGGAACCGGGGAGCTGTTTTTT.

V is TRBV4-2 and J is TRBJ1-2, with D uncertain. This CDR3 contains 14 residues. CDR1 and CDR2 from the germline V gene are LGHNA and YNFKEQ. V was cut by 0 bases and J by 3 bases, with 8 bases left in between. CDR3 amino acids: CASSQDASDYGYTF. The CDR3 DNA reads as TGTGCCAGCAGCCAAGATGCATCCGACTATGGCTACACCTTC.

This clonotype was counted many times. The rearrangement joins TRBV29-1 to TRBJ2-1; 9 bases agree with TRBD1. The CDR3 length is 15 residues. In germline, CDR1 is SQVTM, CDR2 ANQGSEA. V lost 6 bases, J lost 4 bases, and 10 bases stayed unmatched. The CDR3 coding sequence is TGCAGCGTCAAAACGGGGACAGGGCCTTACAATGAGCAGTTCTTC. Protein sequence: CSVKTGTGPYNEQFF.